These 21 T cell receptor beta chains were all obtained from the same sample, sequenced in a study of T cells in Graves' hyperthyroidism and ophthalmopathy. TCR beta CDR3 region amplification was performed from RNA transcripts. The HTBI primer set was used in a first-round RT-PCR of the TCR CDR3. MiXCR was run by TCRdb on the multiplex PCR reads, yielding one entry per CDR3 protein. The data hold about 300,000 distinct CDR3 sequences, with about 19% observed a single time. The sequenced sample was blood. The source is a man in his fifties or sixties with Graves' ophthalmopathy.

This clonotype was seen repeatedly, ten times or more. The chain has TRBV5-1 and TRBJ1-1; D perhaps matches TRBD1 (5 bases). The germline gives CDR1 SGHRS, CDR2 YFSETQ. This CDR3 comprises 14 residues. The V gene lost 0 bases and the J gene lost 8 bases, with 14 bases spanning the gap. CDR3 sequence reads: CASSLDFGTVEAFF. Here the CDR3 DNA reads TGCGCCAGCAGCTTGGATTTTGGGACGGTAGAAGCTTTCTTT. Together with reference TRBV5-1 and TRBJ1-1, the CDR3 gives the full variable domain: KAGVTQTPRYLIKTRGQQVTLSCSPISGHRSVSWYQQTPGQGLQFLFEYFSETQRNKGNFPGRFSGRQFSNSRSEMNVSTLELGDSALYLCASSLDFGTVEAFFGQGTRLTVV.

This clonotype was seen repeatedly, ten times or more. The chain employs TRBV4-2 and TRBJ2-1; D is possibly TRBD2 (7 bases). The CDR3 runs 16 residues. The V end was cut by 3 bases, the J end by 4 bases, with 16 bases between. Germline lookup yields CDR1 LGHNA and CDR2 YNFKEQ. CDR3 bases: TGTGCCAGCAGCCAGCTGGGGGGGGCCGATTACAATGAGCAGTTCTTC. Residues: CASSQLGGADYNEQFF.

This clonotype was detected ten times or more. The chain recombines TRBV28 with TRBJ1-1; D not certain. Germline-derived CDR1 and CDR2 are MDHEN and SYDVKM. V shed 3 bases and J shed 0 bases, with 11 bases lying between them. The CDR3 spans 15 residues. The CDR3 protein is CASSLAFNLNTEAFF. CDR3 sequence (DNA): TGTGCCAGCAGTTTGGCGTTTAATCTGAACACTGAAGCTTTCTTT.

The J gene is TRBJ1-2, the V gene TRBV15; D is ambiguous. V gave up 6 bases and J gave up 1 base, with 12 bases separating them. The CDR3 covers 14 residues. Germline V gene lookup returns CDR1 LNHNV and CDR2 YYDKDF (reference sequence). The CDR3 bases are TGTGCCACCAGGGTCTCCTGGAGTAACTATGGCTACACCTTC. Amino acid sequence: CATRVSWSNYGYTF.

This clonotype turned up a few times. This chain joins TRBV19 and TRBJ2-2, with a possible D match to TRBD2 (5 bases). Germline V lookup: CDR1 LNHDA, CDR2 SQIVND (reference sequence). Trimming took 5 bases from V and 0 from J, leaving 10 bases between them. The CDR3 has 15 residues. The CDR3 sequence: CASSDSAPNTGELFF. CDR3 DNA sequence: TGTGCCAGTAGTGATAGCGCCCCGAACACCGGGGAGCTGTTTTTT.

This clonotype was seen repeatedly, ten times or more. The CDR3 region is CASSEISWTPNEQFF. The CDR3 DNA follows: TGTGCCAGCAGTGAGATTTCCTGGACCCCCAATGAGCAGTTCTTC. The rearrangement uses TRBV2 and TRBJ2-1; D unresolved. Germline loops: CDR1 SNHLY, CDR2 FYNNEI. V lost 3 bases to trimming and J lost 6 bases, with 15 bases between them. This CDR3 has 15 residues.

This clonotype was found once. The V call is TRBV5-6, the J call TRBJ1-3; D is possibly TRBD1 (6 bases). With 3 bases removed from V and 3 bases from J, the gap between germline ends came to 13 bases. Germline loops: CDR1 SGHDT, CDR2 YYEEEE. CDR3 length equals 15 residues. CDR3 protein: CASSSTQGGGNTIYF. CDR3 in DNA: TGTGCCAGCAGCTCAACACAGGGAGGTGGAAACACCATATATTTT.

This clonotype was counted ten times or more. The gene calls are TRBV10-3 and TRBJ2-7; D ambiguous. This CDR3 is 14 amino acids long. CDR1 is ENHRY, CDR2 SYGVKD, per germline. V gave up 1 base and J gave up 0 bases, with 7 bases separating them. The CDR3 here is CAISEWAVSYEQYF. The CDR3 DNA reads as TGTGCCATCAGTGAGTGGGCGGTCTCCTACGAGCAGTACTTC.

The genes are TRBV7-6 and TRBJ2-7, with a possible D match to TRBD1 (5 bases). The CDR3 is 15 residues long. Germline CDR1 is SGHVS and CDR2 is FNYEAQ. The V end lost 2 bases, the J end lost 2 bases, and 13 bases lay between the germline ends. The CDR3 is CASSLYSSGPYEQYF. The CDR3 DNA reads as TGTGCCAGCAGCTTATATTCATCAGGGCCCTACGAGCAGTACTTC.

This clonotype was counted only a few times. V usage is TRBV5-1 and J usage is TRBJ1-1; D gene ambiguous. Trimming removed 4 bases at V and 0 bases at J, with 10 bases between. Germline V gene data show CDR1 as SGHRS and CDR2 as YFSETQ. CDR3 length: 14 amino acids. CDR3 DNA sequence: TGCGCCAGCAGCCACGGACGGATGAACACTGAAGCTTTCTTT. Translated, it gives CASSHGRMNTEAFF.

The V gene is TRBV11-3, the J gene TRBJ2-1; 11 nucleotides agree with TRBD2. Looked up from germline, CDR1 is SGHNT and CDR2 is YENEEA. The CDR3 has 16 residues. J was trimmed by 7 bases and V by 5 bases; bases with no gene match: 10. The CDR3: CASSPSGTSGKNEQFF. For the CDR3, the DNA is TGTGCCAGCAGCCCCTCCGGGACTAGCGGCAAAAATGAGCAGTTCTTC. Full variable domain (rest looked up from reference TRBV11-3 and TRBJ2-1): EAGVVQSPRYKIIEKKQPVAFWCNPISGHNTLYWYLQNLGQGPELLIRYENEEAVDDSQLPKDRFSAERLKGVDSTLKIQPAELGDSAVYLCASSPSGTSGKNEQFFGPGTRLTVL.

This clonotype showed up many times. CDR3 region: CSASHQETQYF. The CDR3, as DNA: TGCAGTGCTAGTCACCAAGAGACCCAGTACTTC. The rearrangement uses TRBV20-1 and TRBJ2-5; D unclear. Germline-derived CDR1 and CDR2 are DFQATT and SNEGSKA (reference sequence). The CDR3 spans 11 residues. Between the trimmed V and J ends, which lost 3 bases and 0 bases, there was a span of 2 bases.

A few counts support this clonotype. The rearrangement joins TRBV29-1 to TRBJ2-1, with D perhaps matching TRBD2 (5 bases). The germline gives CDR1 SQVTM, CDR2 ANQGSEA. The CDR3 sequence is 14 residues long. V shed 2 bases and J shed 4 bases, with 12 bases lying between them. The CDR3 region is CSVELLGEYNEQFF. CDR3 DNA sequence: TGCAGCGTTGAATTACTAGGAGAATACAATGAGCAGTTCTTC.

The chain uses TRBV7-2 and TRBJ2-5; TRBD1 matches 10 bases. CDR3 length: 15 residues. Looked up from germline, CDR1 is SGHTA and CDR2 is FQGNSA. Trimming took 1 base from V and 4 from J; bases not matched to a gene: 3. Here the CDR3 DNA reads TGTGCCAGCAGCTTAGATGGGACAGGGGCAGAGACCCAGTACTTC. Protein: CASSLDGTGAETQYF. The full variable domain, with the rest looked up from reference TRBV7-2 and TRBJ2-5, is GAGVSQSPSNKVTEKGKDVELRCDPISGHTALYWYRQSLGQGLEFLIYFQGNSAPDKSGLPSDRFSAERTGGSVSTLTIQRTQQEDSAVYLCASSLDGTGAETQYFGPGTRLLVL.

This clonotype was detected only a few times. The chain carries TRBV6-2 or TRBV6-3 and TRBJ2-5; D gene uncertain. Germline-derived CDR1 and CDR2 are MNHEY and SVGEGT. The CDR3 length is 14 residues. Trimming left V 5 bases short and J 2 bases short, with 12 bases between. The CDR3 spells CASSTPFQQETQYF. In nucleotides, the CDR3 is TGTGCCAGCAGTACGCCTTTCCAGCAAGAGACCCAGTACTTC.

This clonotype was seen a handful of times. V usage is TRBV10-3 and J usage is TRBJ2-1, with 9 nucleotides matching TRBD1. V was clipped by 8 bases and J by 6 bases; unmatched bases: 5. Germline-derived CDR1 and CDR2 are ENHRY and SYGVKD. The CDR3 runs 13 residues. CDR3 amino acids: CAIWDREGNEQFF. DNA of the CDR3: TGTGCCATCTGGGACAGGGAGGGCAATGAGCAGTTCTTC.

This clonotype was counted only a few times. The chain employs TRBV30 and TRBJ1-5; 9 bases align to TRBD1. The CDR3 is made up of 14 amino acids. The germline V gene encodes CDR1 GTSNPN and CDR2 SVGIG (reference sequence). With 8 bases clipped from V and 4 bases from J, the junction kept 9 bases outside the gene matches. CDR3 sequence (DNA): TGTGCCCGGGGCCTCGGGACAGGGAATCAGCCCCAGCATTTT. Amino acids: CARGLGTGNQPQHF.

CDR3 DNA sequence: TGCAGTGCTGCCTTTGGGGGCGATAATGAGCCCCAGCATTTT. Translation: CSAAFGGDNEPQHF. This sequence joins TRBV20-1 and TRBJ1-5, with a tentative D call TRBD1 (6 bases). V lost 5 bases, J lost 8 bases, and 19 bases lay in between. The CDR3 loop spans 14 amino acids. The germline CDR1 and CDR2 sequences are DFQATT and SNEGSKA (reference sequence).

This clonotype was detected a few times. The V and J genes are TRBV18 and TRBJ2-2, with D uncertain. V lost 3 bases and J 12 bases, leaving 8 bases between the germline ends. CDR1 is KGHSH and CDR2 is LQKENI in the germline V gene. This CDR3 region has 11 residues. Here the CDR3 DNA reads TGTGCCAGCTCACCCGACCGTAAGCTGTTTTTT. Translating it yields CASSPDRKLFF.

The sample holds many counts of this clonotype. The chain uses TRBV28 and TRBJ1-1; unclear D gene. CDR1 and CDR2 from the germline V gene are MDHEN and SYDVKM. The V and J ends lost 2 bases and 5 bases respectively, with 12 bases between them. The CDR3 covers 14 residues. CDR3 DNA sequence: TGTGCCAGCAGTTTACCCCTCCAGCGGACTGAAGCTTTCTTT. This sequence encodes CASSLPLQRTEAFF.

With respect to this clonotype: A much larger clone lies one base from this, so it may be a read error. The V call is TRBV11-3, the J call TRBJ2-2, with D possibly matching TRBD1 (7 bases). The CDR3 runs to 17 residues. Germline V gene sequence: CDR1 SGHNT, CDR2 YENEEA. CDR3 loop: CASSLDQLGTDTGGLFF. For the CDR3, the DNA is TGTGCCAGCAGCTTAGATCAATTGGGGACAGACACCGGGGGGCTGTTTTTT.